In this sample, the clone carrying this T cell receptor beta chain turned up a few times. The CDR3 runs 12 residues. Trimming at V came to 6 bases and at J to 7 bases, leaving 4 bases not matched to a gene. Germline loops: CDR1 SGDLS, CDR2 YYNGEE. Data came from immunoSEQ multiplex PCR; TCRdb stores just in-frame clones and leaves some out. The sample lists about 19,000 clones; roughly 78% were seen once. These data originate in a study of OX40 agonist ivuxolimab in advanced cancers. The V call is TRBV9, the J call TRBJ2-1, with 7 bases aligning to TRBD1. This receptor was obtained from an adult with an advanced solid tumor such as melanoma, head and neck, liver or kidney cancer. The starting material was CD4+ or CD8+ T cells sorted from blood, obtained in a trial of the OX40 agonist ivuxolimab. The CDR3 DNA reads as TGTGCCAGCAACGAGGGGGCTAATGAGCAGTTCTTC. This translates into CASNEGANEQFF. Variable domain in full (rest from reference TRBV9 and TRBJ2-1): DSGVTQTPKHLITATGQRVTLRCSPRSGDLSVYWYQQSLDQGLQFLIQYYNGEERAKGNILERFSAQQFPDLHSELNLSSLELGDSALYFCASNEGANEQFFGPGTRLTVL.